Listed here are 11 T cell receptor beta chains from one sample, sequenced in a study of cytomegalovirus exposure and HLA in healthy donors. PCR primers comprised 60 Vbeta and 13 Jbeta primers. Some clones are missing from TCRdb's copy, which holds only in-frame ones; the method was immunoSEQ multiplex PCR. Here the sample spans 130,000 or so clones, 65% to 80% being singletons. Sequencing was performed on PBMCs. The source is a man aged 25 to 40 in good health and CMV-seronegative.

The J gene is TRBJ1-4, the V gene TRBV5-6, with 11 bases that match TRBD1. This CDR3 spans 18 amino acids. Germline CDR1 reads SGHDT; CDR2 reads YYEEEE. V was clipped by 4 bases and J by 7 bases; unmatched bases: 15. CDR3 region: CASSGPGQGEVPSEKLFF. CDR3 DNA sequence: TGTGCCAGCAGCGGACCGGGACAGGGGGAAGTGCCTAGTGAAAAACTGTTTTTT.

The chain joins TRBV28 to TRBJ1-1; 7 bases line up with TRBD1. The CDR3 extends over 14 amino acids. Germline trimming cut 7 bases from V and 1 base from J; bases unmatched to any gene: 6. Germline V lookup: CDR1 MDHEN, CDR2 SYDVKM. The DNA of the CDR3 is TGTGCCAGCACCATAACAGGGGCGAACACTGAAGCTTTCTTT. Its protein product is CASTITGANTEAFF.

V usage is TRBV7-2 and J usage is TRBJ2-1; 8 positions match TRBD1. Germline V gives CDR1 SGHTA, CDR2 FQGNSA. CDR3 length: 15 residues. V shed 2 bases and J 5 bases; nucleotides not matched to a gene: 5. In nucleotides, the CDR3 is TGTGCCAGCAGCTTAAGTAGGACAGGGAACAATGAGCAGTTCTTC. It is translated as CASSLSRTGNNEQFF.

V gene TRBV6-1 combines with J gene TRBJ2-5; tentative D call: TRBD1 (5 bases). V was cut by 4 bases and J by 2 bases, with 11 bases left in between. Germline values: CDR1 MNHNS, CDR2 SASEGT. This CDR3 region has 14 residues. The CDR3 sequence: CASSAQTAQETQYF. The CDR3 DNA reads as TGTGCCAGCAGTGCTCAGACAGCGCAAGAGACCCAGTACTTC.

The chain uses TRBV6-5 and TRBJ1-1, with TRBD1 as a possible D gene (5 bases). Germline CDR1 reads MNHEY; CDR2 reads SVGAGI. The CDR3 totals 13 residues. Trimming removed 6 bases at V and 1 base at J, with 9 bases between. DNA for the CDR3: TGTGCCAGCAGGACAGACCCGAACACTGAAGCTTTCTTT. Translated: CASRTDPNTEAFF.

The chain couples TRBV7-9 to TRBJ2-7; no clear D gene. Trimming pared 5 bases from V and 6 bases from J, leaving 14 bases between. This CDR3 spans 13 amino acids. Looked up from germline, CDR1 is SEHNR and CDR2 is FQNEAQ (reference sequence). CDR3 coding DNA: TGTGCCAGCAGCCCTACTACCACCACCGAGCAGTACTTC. The encoded protein is CASSPTTTTEQYF.

The chain couples TRBV4-3 to TRBJ2-6, with 9 bases aligning to TRBD1. The V segment lost 1 base and the J segment 4 bases; nucleotides outside the gene matches: 11. The CDR3 length is 19 residues. Germline-derived CDR1 and CDR2 are LGHNA and YSLEER. In DNA, the CDR3 is TGCGCCAGCAGCCAAGTTCTCGGACAGGGGAGTGCAGGGGCCAACGTCCTGACTTTC. It specifies CASSQVLGQGSAGANVLTF.

The chain is built from TRBV5-6 and TRBJ2-3; TRBD2 matches 11 bases. Germline V gene data show CDR1 as SGHDT and CDR2 as YYEEEE. The CDR3 totals 15 residues. The V gene end was trimmed by 6 bases and the J gene end by 5 bases; junction bases not matched to a gene: 8. The CDR3 region has the DNA TGTGCCAGCAACGTAGCGGGGGGGCCAGGAGATACGCAGTATTTT. It translates to CASNVAGGPGDTQYF.

The chain combines TRBV28 with TRBJ1-1; 8 nucleotides align to TRBD1. The CDR3 sequence is 14 residues long. The ends lost 4 bases at V and 5 bases at J; junction bases unmatched: 6. Germline-derived CDR1 and CDR2 are MDHEN and SYDVKM. The CDR3 DNA reads TGTGCCAGCAGTTCACAGGGGGAGGGGACTGAAGCTTTCTTT. Amino acids: CASSSQGEGTEAFF.

The rearrangement uses TRBV9 and TRBJ1-1, with a weak D call TRBD1 (5 bases). Germline lookup yields CDR1 SGDLS and CDR2 YYNGEE. The CDR3 has 14 amino acids. The germline V and J ends were trimmed by 0 bases and 3 bases, with 9 bases remaining between them. DNA for the CDR3: TGTGCCAGCAGCGTAGAGGGCAGGGACACTGAAGCTTTCTTT. The encoded protein is CASSVEGRDTEAFF. Drawing the rest from reference TRBV9 and TRBJ1-1, the complete variable domain is DSGVTQTPKHLITATGQRVTLRCSPRSGDLSVYWYQQSLDQGLQFLIQYYNGEERAKGNILERFSAQQFPDLHSELNLSSLELGDSALYFCASSVEGRDTEAFFGQGTRLTVV.

CDR3 sequence (DNA): TGTGCCAGCATCCAACACCGGGACAGAGGCGGTTCACCCCTCCACTTT. Its translation: CASIQHRDRGGSPLHF. V is TRBV7-4 and J is TRBJ1-6; 7 nucleotides align to TRBD1. V gave up 7 bases and J gave up 9 bases; unmatched junction bases: 15. Germline assignment: CDR1 SGHVT and CDR2 SQSDAQ. This CDR3 region has 16 residues.